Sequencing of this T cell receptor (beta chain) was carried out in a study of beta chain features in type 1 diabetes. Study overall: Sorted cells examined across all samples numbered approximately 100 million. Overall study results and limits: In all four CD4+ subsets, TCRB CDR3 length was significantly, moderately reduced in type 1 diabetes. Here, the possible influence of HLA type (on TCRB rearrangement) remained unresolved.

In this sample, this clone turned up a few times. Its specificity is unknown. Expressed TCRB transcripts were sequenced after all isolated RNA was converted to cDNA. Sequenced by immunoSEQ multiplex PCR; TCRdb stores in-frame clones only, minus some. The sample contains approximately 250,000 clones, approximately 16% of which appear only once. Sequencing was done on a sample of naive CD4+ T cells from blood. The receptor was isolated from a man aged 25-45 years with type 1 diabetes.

Written as DNA, the CDR3 is TGCAGCGTTTCTGGCGGGGTCACAGATACGCAGTATTTT. This gives the protein CSVSGGVTDTQYF. The chain links TRBV29-1 to TRBJ2-3, with D possibly matching TRBD2 (6 bases). The CDR3 contains 13 residues. Trimming removed 5 bases at V and 2 bases at J, with 11 bases between. The germline gives CDR1 SQVTM, CDR2 ANQGSEA.